The rows below give T cell receptor beta chains drawn from one sample of a study of blood T cell repertoires in COVID-19. Clones were sequenced by immunoSEQ multiplex PCR, and TCRdb holds only the in-frame ones, with some missing. In the table there are a few hundred thousand clones, over 75% of which are singletons. The sample comprised PBMCs or T cells enriched from blood (not recorded which). The receptor source for this set is a woman under 30 who had recovered from COVID-19. Both conserved end residues are part of each CDR3. The D gene is left open where the match is weak. Size tells how often a clone was seen (once, few, many) or the class of an expanded clone, and some rows leave it out.

J | size | V | D | DNA | CDR3
TRBJ1-1 | NA | TRBV16 | NA | TGTGCCAGCAGCCAATCGATTACAGGTGAAGCTTTCTTT | CASSQSITGEAFF
TRBJ2-1 | NA | TRBV11-2 | TRBD2 | TGTGCCAGCAGCTTTGTAGCGGGAGGCTCCTACAATGAGCAGTTCTTC | CASSFVAGGSYNEQFF
TRBJ1-2 | once | TRBV28 | NA | TGTGCCAGCAGTTCCCGCCCGGACTATGGCTACACCTTC | CASSSRPDYGYTF
TRBJ1-1 | NA | TRBV7-2 | NA | TGTGCCAGCAGCCCCTCTACTAAGAACACTGAAGCTTTCTTT | CASSPSTKNTEAFF
TRBJ1-4 | few | TRBV13 | TRBD1 | TGTGCCAGCAGCCCGGGACAGAATAATGAAAAACTGTTTTTT | CASSPGQNNEKLFF
TRBJ1-5 | NA | TRBV7-2 | NA | TGTGCCAGCAGCTTATCCAGTAATCAGCCCCAGCATTTT | CASSLSSNQPQHF
TRBJ2-1 | NA | TRBV3-1/TRBV3-2 | TRBD2 | TGTGCCAGCAGCTATAGCGGGGGACCTCACAATGAGCAGTTCTTC | CASSYSGGPHNEQFF
TRBJ2-3 | NA | TRBV9 | NA | TGTGCCAGCAGCGTAGGGTTTCCGGGGAGGAGGGGAACAGATACGCAGTATTTT | CASSVGFPGRRGTDTQYF
TRBJ1-5 | few | TRBV19 | NA | TGTGCCAGCTCCGACATTTATAGCAATCAGCCCCAGCATTTT | CASSDIYSNQPQHF
TRBJ1-2 | NA | TRBV28 | TRBD1 | TGTGCCAGCACAGACAGGGGGGGGTATGGCTACACCTTC | CASTDRGGYGYTF
TRBJ2-2 | NA | TRBV7-6 | NA | TGTGCCAGCAGCTATTTTCCTCCGGGGCGGGGCACCGGGGAGCTGTTTTTT | CASSYFPPGRGTGELFF
TRBJ1-1 | NA | TRBV5-4 | TRBD1 | TGTGCCAGCAGCTTTGGGACAGGGCTGGGCACTGAAGCTTTCTTT | CASSFGTGLGTEAFF
TRBJ1-2 | NA | TRBV30 | NA | TGTGCCTGGAGCTTCGGACACGACTATGGCTACACCTTC | CAWSFGHDYGYTF
TRBJ1-4 | NA | TRBV7-9 | NA | TGTGCCAGCAGCTGGTACAGGGAAACTAATGAAAAACTGTTTTTT | CASSWYRETNEKLFF
TRBJ1-4 | NA | TRBV5-1 | TRBD1 | TGCGCCAGCAGCGGCGGACAGGTTTCAACTAATGAAAAACTGTTTTTT | CASSGGQVSTNEKLFF
TRBJ1-5 | NA | TRBV3-1/TRBV3-2 | TRBD1 | TGTGCCAGCAGCGGTTCGGGACAGAGCGATCAGCCCCAGCATTTT | CASSGSGQSDQPQHF
TRBJ1-6 | NA | TRBV3-1/TRBV3-2 | NA | TGTGCCAGCAGCCAAGGCCCCGGAGAAAATTCACCCCTCCACTTT | CASSQGPGENSPLHF
TRBJ1-2 | NA | TRBV5-5 | NA | TGTGCCAGCAGCCCACTGACCCGGAATAGGCGGTATGGCTACACCTTC | CASSPLTRNRRYGYTF
TRBJ1-5 | NA | TRBV27 | TRBD1 | TGTGCCAGCAGTCCAGGGGGCCATCAGCCCCAGCATTTT | CASSPGGHQPQHF
TRBJ1-1 | few | TRBV27 | TRBD1 | TGTGCCAGGTCGGACAGGGGGCGCGGGAACACTGAAGCTTTCTTT | CARSDRGRGNTEAFF
TRBJ2-2 | NA | TRBV5-1 | TRBD2 | TGCGCCAGCAGCGCGGGGGTGACAGTACGAGACACCGGGGAGCTGTTTTTT | CASSAGVTVRDTGELFF
TRBJ1-2 | NA | TRBV27 | TRBD1 | TGTGCCAGCAGTACTGGGACAGGGGGCAAATCTGGCTACACCTTC | CASSTGTGGKSGYTF
TRBJ2-1 | NA | TRBV28 | NA | TGTGCCAGCACTGCTGGAGGAGGCATAGGGTACAATGAGCAGTTCTTC | CASTAGGGIGYNEQFF
TRBJ2-7 | NA | TRBV7-2 | NA | TGTGCCAGCAGCTTAGGGCAGGGGCGGTACGAGCAGTACTTC | CASSLGQGRYEQYF
TRBJ1-3 | few | TRBV28 | TRBD1 | TGTGCCAGCAGTTCGGGACAGGGGACTGGAAACACCATATATTTT | CASSSGQGTGNTIYF
TRBJ1-6 | NA | TRBV7-9 | NA | TGTGCCAGCAGCTCCCTGAAGGGACATGCGACCGATAATTCACCCCTCCACTTT | CASSSLKGHATDNSPLHF
TRBJ2-6 | NA | TRBV19 | NA | TGTGCCAGTTTAAGGGGCTCTGGGGCCAACGTCCTGACTTTC | CASLRGSGANVLTF
TRBJ1-5 | NA | TRBV10-2 | TRBD1 | TGCGCCAGCAGTGAGGTGGGACAGGGGGGTCAGCCCCAGCATTTT | CASSEVGQGGQPQHF
TRBJ2-1 | NA | TRBV9 | TRBD2 | TGTGCCAGCAGCGTAGGGCTATGGGGGACTAGTACAAATGAGCAGTTCTTC | CASSVGLWGTSTNEQFF
TRBJ1-5 | NA | TRBV18 | NA | TGTGCCAGCTCACCGGATACAGGGAATAGCAATCAGCCCCAGCATTTT | CASSPDTGNSNQPQHF
TRBJ1-1 | NA | TRBV30 | NA | TGTGCCTTACAGGGAACCTCGAACACTGAAGCTTTCTTT | CALQGTSNTEAFF
TRBJ1-1 | NA | TRBV24-1 | TRBD1 | TGTGCCACCAGAAACGCCGGACAGGGGAACACTGAAGCTTTCTTT | CATRNAGQGNTEAFF
TRBJ2-3 | NA | TRBV27 | NA | TGTGCCAGCAGTTTGGCGGGTTCGACAGATACGCAGTATTTT | CASSLAGSTDTQYF
TRBJ1-1 | NA | TRBV4-1 | TRBD1 | TGCGCCAGCAGCCAGATACAGGGGATGAACACTGAAGCTTTCTTT | CASSQIQGMNTEAFF
TRBJ2-3 | NA | TRBV19 | NA | TGTGCCAGTAGTATTGGGGGCTTGAGCACAGATACGCAGTATTTT | CASSIGGLSTDTQYF
TRBJ2-6 | once | TRBV11-2 | TRBD1 | TGTGCCAGCAGCTCGCTAGCACCGGGACAGGGGGCCAACGTCCTGACTTTC | CASSSLAPGQGANVLTF
TRBJ2-1 | NA | TRBV2 | TRBD1 | TGTGCCAGCAGTGAAGGAAGGGGGCAGGACTACAATGAGCAGTTCTTC | CASSEGRGQDYNEQFF
TRBJ1-1 | NA | TRBV2 | TRBD1 | TGTGCCTGCGACAGGGGACTCAACACTGAAGCTTTCTTT | CACDRGLNTEAFF
TRBJ2-2 | NA | TRBV11-2 | NA | TGTGCCAGCAGCTTCGAGGAGGTCGGGGAGCTGTTTTTT | CASSFEEVGELFF
TRBJ1-2 | NA | TRBV12-3/TRBV12-4 | NA | TGTGCCAGCAGTTTCAGCAGCCCAGGGAGCTACACCTTC | CASSFSSPGSYTF
TRBJ2-7 | few | TRBV6-2/TRBV6-3 | NA | TGTGCCAGCAGATACGATAGAGGGGGGGTCAGAGACGAGCAGTACTTC | CASRYDRGGVRDEQYF
TRBJ1-1 | NA | TRBV18 | NA | TGTGCCAGCTCACCAACGGTAATGAACACTGAAGCTTTCTTT | CASSPTVMNTEAFF
TRBJ2-7 | NA | TRBV6-5 | TRBD1 | TGTGCCAGCAGCCTTTCGACAGGGGTCTACGAGCAGTACTTC | CASSLSTGVYEQYF
TRBJ2-3 | NA | TRBV5-1 | TRBD2 | TGCGCCAGCAGCTTGGGACTAGCGGGGACAGATACGCAGTATTTT | CASSLGLAGTDTQYF
TRBJ1-1 | NA | TRBV30 | TRBD1 | TGTGCCTGGAGTTATACAGGGGTCACTGAAGCTTTCTTT | CAWSYTGVTEAFF
TRBJ2-3 | NA | TRBV5-1 | NA | TGCGCCAGCAGCTTGTCCCCACTAGTAGGCACAGATACGCAGTATTTT | CASSLSPLVGTDTQYF
TRBJ2-1 | NA | TRBV9 | TRBD1 | TGTGCCAGCAGCGCACGGGACAGGGGGACCGATGAGCAGTTCTTC | CASSARDRGTDEQFF
TRBJ1-2 | NA | TRBV6-5 | NA | TGTGCCAGCAGAAGATCAGGGGTGGGCTATGGCTACACCTTC | CASRRSGVGYGYTF
TRBJ1-2 | NA | TRBV6-5 | NA | TGTGCCAGCAGTTCCCCGTTCATGGGGGCGAAAGGCTACACCTTC | CASSSPFMGAKGYTF
TRBJ2-1 | NA | TRBV6-1 | TRBD2 | TGTGCCAGCAGTGAACTAGCGGGGGTTTTGGATGAGCAGTTCTTC | CASSELAGVLDEQFF
TRBJ1-6 | NA | TRBV11-3 | NA | TGTGCCAGCAGCAGGGGATCGAATTCACCCCTCCACTTT | CASSRGSNSPLHF
TRBJ2-5 | NA | TRBV5-4 | NA | TGTGCCAGCAGCTCTCCACAGGGTGGATCGAGGGAGACCCAGTACTTC | CASSSPQGGSRETQYF
TRBJ1-4 | NA | TRBV19 | NA | TGTGCCAGTAGTATGAAGGGGCATCAGGAAAAACTGTTTTTT | CASSMKGHQEKLFF
TRBJ2-1 | NA | TRBV4-1 | NA | TGCGCCAGCAGCCAAGATCCCAACTACAATGAGCAGTTCTTC | CASSQDPNYNEQFF
TRBJ2-2 | once | TRBV7-6 | NA | TGTGCCAGCAGTGAGAGTTTCTTGCGGGGTTCCACCGGGGAGCTGTTTTTT | CASSESFLRGSTGELFF
TRBJ2-3 | NA | TRBV7-9 | NA | TGTGCCAGCAGCTTAATTGCGAGCACAGATACGCAGTATTTT | CASSLIASTDTQYF